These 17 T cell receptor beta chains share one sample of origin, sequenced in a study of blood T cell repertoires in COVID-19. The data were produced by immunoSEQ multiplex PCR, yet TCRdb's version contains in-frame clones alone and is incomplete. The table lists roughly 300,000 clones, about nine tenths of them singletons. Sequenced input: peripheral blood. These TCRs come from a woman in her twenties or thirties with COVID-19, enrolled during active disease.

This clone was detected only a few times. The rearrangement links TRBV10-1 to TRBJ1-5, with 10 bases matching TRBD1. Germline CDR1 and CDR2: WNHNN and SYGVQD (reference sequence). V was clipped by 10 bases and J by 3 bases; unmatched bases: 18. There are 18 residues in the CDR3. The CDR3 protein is CATVPTHRDRGNNQPQHF. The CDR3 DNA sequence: TGCGCCACCGTACCCACACACCGGGACAGGGGAAACAATCAGCCCCAGCATTTT.

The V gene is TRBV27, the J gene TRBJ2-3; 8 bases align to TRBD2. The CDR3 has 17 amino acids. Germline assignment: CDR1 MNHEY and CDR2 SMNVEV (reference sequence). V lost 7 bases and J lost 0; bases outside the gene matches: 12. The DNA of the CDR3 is TGTGCCAGCAAGAGGCTGGCGGGGGGAACTAGCACAGATACGCAGTATTTT. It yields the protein CASKRLAGGTSTDTQYF.

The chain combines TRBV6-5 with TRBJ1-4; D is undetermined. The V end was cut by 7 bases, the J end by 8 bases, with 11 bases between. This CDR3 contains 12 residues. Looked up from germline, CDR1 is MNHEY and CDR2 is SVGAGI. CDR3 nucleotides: TGTGCCAGCACATTCTACGGGGAAAAACTGTTTTTT. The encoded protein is CASTFYGEKLFF.

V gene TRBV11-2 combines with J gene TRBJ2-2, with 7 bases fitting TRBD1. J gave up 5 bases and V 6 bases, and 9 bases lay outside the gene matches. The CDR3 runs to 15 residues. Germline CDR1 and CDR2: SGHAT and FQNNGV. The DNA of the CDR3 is TGTGCCAGCAGTTTGGACAGGTTGGAAACCGGGGAGCTGTTTTTT. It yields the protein CASSLDRLETGELFF.

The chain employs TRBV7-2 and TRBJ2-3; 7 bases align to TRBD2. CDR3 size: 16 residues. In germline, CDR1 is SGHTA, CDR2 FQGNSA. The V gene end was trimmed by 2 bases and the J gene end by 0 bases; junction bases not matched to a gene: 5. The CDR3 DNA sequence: TGTGCCAGCAGCTTATGGCCGGGGGGTAGCACAGATACGCAGTATTTT. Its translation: CASSLWPGGSTDTQYF.

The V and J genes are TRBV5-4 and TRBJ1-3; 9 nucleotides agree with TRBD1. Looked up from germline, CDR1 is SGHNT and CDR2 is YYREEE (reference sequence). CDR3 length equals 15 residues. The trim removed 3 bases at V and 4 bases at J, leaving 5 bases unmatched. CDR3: CASSSPGTGGNTIYF. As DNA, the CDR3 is TGTGCCAGCAGCTCCCCGGGGACAGGGGGAAACACCATATATTTT.

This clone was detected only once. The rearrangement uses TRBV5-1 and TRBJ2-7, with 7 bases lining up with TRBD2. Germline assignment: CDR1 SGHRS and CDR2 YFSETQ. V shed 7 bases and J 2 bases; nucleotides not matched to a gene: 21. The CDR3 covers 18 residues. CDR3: CASAGGGASRLRTYEQYF. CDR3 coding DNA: TGCGCCAGCGCTGGGGGAGGGGCATCTCGACTTCGGACCTACGAGCAGTACTTC.

The CDR3 nucleotides read TGTGCCAGCAGCCTATACAATGAGCAGTTCTTC. It yields the protein CASSLYNEQFF. The V gene is TRBV6-6, the J gene TRBJ2-1; D not certain. Germline V lookup: CDR1 MNHNY, CDR2 SVGAGI (reference sequence). The V end lost 6 bases, the J end lost 4 bases, and 4 bases lay between the germline ends. The CDR3 runs 11 residues.

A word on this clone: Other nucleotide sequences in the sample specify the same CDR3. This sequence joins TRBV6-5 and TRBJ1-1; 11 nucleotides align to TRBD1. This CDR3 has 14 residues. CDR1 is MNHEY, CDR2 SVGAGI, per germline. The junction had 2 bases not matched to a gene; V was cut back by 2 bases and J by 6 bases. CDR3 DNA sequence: TGTGCCAGCAGTTACACGGGACAGGGGGCTGAAGCTTTCTTT. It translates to CASSYTGQGAEAFF.

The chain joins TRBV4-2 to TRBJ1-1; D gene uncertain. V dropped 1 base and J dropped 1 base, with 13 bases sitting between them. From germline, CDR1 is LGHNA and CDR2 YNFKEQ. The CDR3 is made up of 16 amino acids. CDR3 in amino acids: CASSQAGEGTNTEAFF. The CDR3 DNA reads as TGTGCCAGCAGCCAAGCTGGAGAGGGAACGAACACTGAAGCTTTCTTT.

The CDR3 reads CASSLQGAEETQYF. The CDR3 nucleotides are TGCGCCAGCAGCTTACAGGGGGCCGAAGAGACCCAGTACTTC. The chain recombines TRBV5-1 with TRBJ2-5; the match to TRBD1 covers 9 bases. Trimming removed 2 bases from V and 3 bases from J; junction bases left unmatched: 2. CDR3 size: 14 residues. The V gene's germline CDR1 is SGHRS and CDR2 YFSETQ.

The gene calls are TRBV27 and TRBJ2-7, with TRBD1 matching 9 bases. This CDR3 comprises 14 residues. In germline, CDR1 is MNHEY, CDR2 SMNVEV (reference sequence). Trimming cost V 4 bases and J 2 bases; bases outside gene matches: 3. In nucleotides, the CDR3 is TGTGCCAGCAGTTGGGGGACAGGGCCCTACGAGCAGTACTTC. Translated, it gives CASSWGTGPYEQYF.

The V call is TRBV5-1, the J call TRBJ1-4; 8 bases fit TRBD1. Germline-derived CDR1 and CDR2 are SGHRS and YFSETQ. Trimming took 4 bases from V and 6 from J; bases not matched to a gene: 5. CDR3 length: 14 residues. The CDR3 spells CASSQRGQDEKLFF. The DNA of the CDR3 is TGCGCCAGCAGCCAGAGGGGACAGGATGAAAAACTGTTTTTT. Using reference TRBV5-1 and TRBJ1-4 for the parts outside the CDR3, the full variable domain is KAGVTQTPRYLIKTRGQQVTLSCSPISGHRSVSWYQQTPGQGLQFLFEYFSETQRNKGNFPGRFSGRQFSNSRSEMNVSTLELGDSALYLCASSQRGQDEKLFFGSGTQLSVL.

The CDR3 bases are TGTGCCAGCAGTTACTCTCCTTGGCTTTTCTATGGCTACACCTTC. Protein sequence: CASSYSPWLFYGYTF. The rearrangement links TRBV6-5 to TRBJ1-2; D is uncertain. Germline V gene sequence: CDR1 MNHEY, CDR2 SVGAGI. Trimming stripped 0 bases from V and 4 bases from J, with 12 bases between. The CDR3 sequence is 15 residues long.

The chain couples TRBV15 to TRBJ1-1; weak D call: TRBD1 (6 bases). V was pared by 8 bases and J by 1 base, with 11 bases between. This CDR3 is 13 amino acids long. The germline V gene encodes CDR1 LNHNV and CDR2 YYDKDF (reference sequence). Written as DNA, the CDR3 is TGTGCCACCGCCGGGGGGGCGAACACTGAAGCTTTCTTT. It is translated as CATAGGANTEAFF.

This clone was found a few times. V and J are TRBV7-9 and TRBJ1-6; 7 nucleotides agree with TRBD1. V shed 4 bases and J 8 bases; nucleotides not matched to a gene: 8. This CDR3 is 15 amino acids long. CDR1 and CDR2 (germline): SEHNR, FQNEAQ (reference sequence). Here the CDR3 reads CASSSTGAGDSPLHF. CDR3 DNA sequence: TGTGCCAGCAGCTCTACAGGGGCGGGTGATTCACCCCTCCACTTT.

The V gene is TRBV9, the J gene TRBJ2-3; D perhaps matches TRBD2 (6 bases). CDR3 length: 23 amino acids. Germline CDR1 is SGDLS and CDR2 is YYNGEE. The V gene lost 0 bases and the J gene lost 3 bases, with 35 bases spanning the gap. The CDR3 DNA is TGTGCCAGCAGCGTAGCCAACCTTGAGAGCTGGGTCTCTGTCGGTGGAGGGACAGATACGCAGTATTTT. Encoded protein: CASSVANLESWVSVGGGTDTQYF.